This TCR beta chain derives from a study of T cells in Graves' hyperthyroidism and ophthalmopathy. There were TCR beta CDR3 regions amplified from RNA transcripts. The TCR CDR3 first-round RT-PCR relied on the HTBI primer set. One entry per CDR3 protein results from TCRdb running MiXCR on the multiplex PCR reads. The sample holds fewer than 900,000 distinct CDR3 sequences; about 17% are singletons and the top ten take under 9.5%. V was pared by 5 bases and J by 3 bases, with 12 bases of the junction left unmatched. This CDR3 has 16 residues. Germline V gene sequence: CDR1 MDHEN, CDR2 SYDVKM. The V and J genes are TRBV28 and TRBJ2-7; 8 nucleotides match TRBD2. The specimen sequenced was blood. The TCR comes from a man aged 18 to 30 with Graves' hyperthyroidism. The CDR3, as DNA: TGTGCCAGCAGTGTAGAAGCGACTAGCGATAACTACGAGCAGTACTTC. It is translated as CASSVEATSDNYEQYF.